This T cell receptor (beta chain) was recovered during a study of technical replicates of blood from a few donors. Sequencing was performed with immunoSEQ multiplex PCR; in TCRdb, only in-frame clones are kept and a portion is missing. The profile shows about 79,000 clones, around 94% of them singletons. This CDR3 is built from 15 residues. Germline lookup yields CDR1 MDHEN and CDR2 SYDVKM. Deletions cut 5 bases from V and 3 bases from J, with 16 bases between. The V and J genes are TRBV28 and TRBJ1-1; maybe TRBD1 (6 bases). Sequences were obtained from T cells isolated from PBMCs. This clonotype was sampled from a human donor in good health. The CDR3 spells CASSPLTGSDTEAFF. CDR3 sequence (DNA): TGTGCCAGCAGTCCCCTAACAGGGTCTGACACTGAAGCTTTCTTT.